The clone carrying this T cell receptor (beta chain) was observed at least ten times. The target antigen is unknown. These data belong to a study of T cell repertoires in cytomegalovirus infection. Whole-study findings and limits: HLA-C-restricted CMV-specific TCR beta clonotypes were dominant in the ex vivo response. CMV carriers having the relevant HLA were flagged by cumulative public TCR beta family frequency.

Germline CDR1 SGHTA, CDR2 FQGNSA. CDR3 length: 15 amino acids. V was cut by 1 base and J by 3 bases, with 13 bases left in between. TCRdb reprocessed the reads with MiXCR, giving one entry per CDR3 protein. This sample has around 230,000 distinct CDR3 sequences, with 30% to 45% found just once. This rearrangement joins TRBV7-2 to TRBJ2-7, with unresolved D. This TCR came from a human donor in good health (CMV status not recorded). Some clones in this sample may be carry-over from other donors' samples. The sequenced sample was CD8+ T cells from cultured PBMCs, obtained from culture after CMV antigen stimulation. In nucleotides, the CDR3 is TGTGCCAGCAGCTTAGTTCCCCAGGTTAACTACGAGCAGTACTTC. Its translation is CASSLVPQVNYEQYF.